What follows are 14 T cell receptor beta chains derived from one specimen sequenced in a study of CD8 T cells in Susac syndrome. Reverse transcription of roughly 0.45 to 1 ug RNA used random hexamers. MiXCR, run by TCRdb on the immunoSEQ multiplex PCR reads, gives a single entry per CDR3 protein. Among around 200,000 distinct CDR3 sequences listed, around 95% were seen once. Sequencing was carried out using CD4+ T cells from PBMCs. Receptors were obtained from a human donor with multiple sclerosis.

This CDR3 reads CASSPSGGGYGNTIYF. The CDR3 DNA reads as TGTGCCAGCAGTCCGTCAGGAGGGGGCTATGGAAACACCATATATTTT. This chain joins TRBV12-3 or TRBV12-4 and TRBJ1-3; the match to TRBD1 covers 7 bases. The trim removed 5 bases at V and 3 bases at J, leaving 10 bases unmatched. This CDR3 is 16 amino acids long.

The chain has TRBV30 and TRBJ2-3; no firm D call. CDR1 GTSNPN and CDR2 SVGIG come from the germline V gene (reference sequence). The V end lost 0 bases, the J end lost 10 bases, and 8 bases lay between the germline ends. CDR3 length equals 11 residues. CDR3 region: CAWSVQLAQYF. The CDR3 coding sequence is TGTGCCTGGAGTGTACAGCTCGCGCAGTATTTT.

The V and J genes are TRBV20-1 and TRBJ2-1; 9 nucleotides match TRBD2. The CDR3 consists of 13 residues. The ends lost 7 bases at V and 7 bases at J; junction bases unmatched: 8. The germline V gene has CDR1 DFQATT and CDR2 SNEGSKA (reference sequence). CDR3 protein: CSVLAGFMNEQFF. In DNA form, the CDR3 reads TGCAGTGTACTAGCGGGTTTCATGAATGAGCAGTTCTTC.

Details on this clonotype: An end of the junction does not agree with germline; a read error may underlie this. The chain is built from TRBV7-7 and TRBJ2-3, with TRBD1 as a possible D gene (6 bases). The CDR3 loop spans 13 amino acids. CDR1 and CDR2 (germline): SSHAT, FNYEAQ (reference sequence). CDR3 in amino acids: CASSLDRTDTQYF. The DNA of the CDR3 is TGTGCTAGCAGCTTAGACAGGACAGATACGCAGTATTTT.

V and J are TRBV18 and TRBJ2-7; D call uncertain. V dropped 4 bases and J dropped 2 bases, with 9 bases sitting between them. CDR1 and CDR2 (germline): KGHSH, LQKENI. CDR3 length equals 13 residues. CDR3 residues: CASSLTVAYEQYF. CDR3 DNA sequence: TGTGCCAGCTCACTGACGGTTGCCTACGAGCAGTACTTC.

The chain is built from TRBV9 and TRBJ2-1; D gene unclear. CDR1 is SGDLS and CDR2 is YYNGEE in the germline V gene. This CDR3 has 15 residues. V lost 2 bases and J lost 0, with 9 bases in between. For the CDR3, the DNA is TGTGCCAGCAGCGTTACGACTTCCTCCTACAATGAGCAGTTCTTC. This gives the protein CASSVTTSSYNEQFF.

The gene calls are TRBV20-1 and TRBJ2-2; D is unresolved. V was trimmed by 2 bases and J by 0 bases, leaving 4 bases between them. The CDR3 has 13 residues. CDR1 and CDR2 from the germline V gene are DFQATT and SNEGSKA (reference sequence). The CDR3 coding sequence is TGCAGTGCTAGACCCTCGAACACCGGGGAGCTGTTTTTT. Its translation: CSARPSNTGELFF.

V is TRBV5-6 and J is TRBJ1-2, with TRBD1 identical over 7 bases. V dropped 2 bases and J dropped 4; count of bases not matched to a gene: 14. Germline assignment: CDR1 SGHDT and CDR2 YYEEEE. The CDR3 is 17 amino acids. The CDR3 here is CASSFVTTGMVSYGYTF. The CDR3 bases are TGTGCCAGCAGCTTCGTTACGACAGGGATGGTTTCCTATGGCTACACCTTC.

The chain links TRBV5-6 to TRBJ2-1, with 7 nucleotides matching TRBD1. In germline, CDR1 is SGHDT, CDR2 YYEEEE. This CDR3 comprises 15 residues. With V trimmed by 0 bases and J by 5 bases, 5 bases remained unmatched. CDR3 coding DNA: TGTGCCAGCAGCTTGGTCGACAGGGATGACAATGAGCAGTTCTTC. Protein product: CASSLVDRDDNEQFF. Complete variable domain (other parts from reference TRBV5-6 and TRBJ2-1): DAGVTQSPTHLIKTRGQQVTLRCSPKSGHDTVSWYQQALGQGPQFIFQYYEEEERQRGNFPDRFSGHQFPNYSSELNVNALLLGDSALYLCASSLVDRDDNEQFFGPGTRLTVL.

This CDR3 is CSVSRDHTEAFF. The CDR3 DNA reads TGCAGCGTAAGCCGGGACCACACTGAAGCTTTCTTT. The chain carries TRBV29-1 and TRBJ1-1; possible D gene TRBD1, 5 bases. The CDR3 has 12 amino acids. Germline CDR1 SQVTM, CDR2 ANQGSEA. Trimming cost V 6 bases and J 3 bases, with 11 bases left between them.

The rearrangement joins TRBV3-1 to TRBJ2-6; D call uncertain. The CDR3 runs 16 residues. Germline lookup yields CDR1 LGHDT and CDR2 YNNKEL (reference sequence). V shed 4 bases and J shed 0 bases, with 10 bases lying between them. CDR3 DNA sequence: TGTGCCAGCAGCCCCGGCTCGAGCTCTGGGGCCAACGTCCTGACTTTC. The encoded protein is CASSPGSSSGANVLTF. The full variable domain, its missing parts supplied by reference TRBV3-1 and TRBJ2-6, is DTAVSQTPKYLVTQMGNDKSIKCEQNLGHDTMYWYKQDSKKFLKIMFSYNNKELIINETVPNRFSPKSPDKAHLNLHINSLELGDSAVYFCASSPGSSSGANVLTFGAGSRLTVL.

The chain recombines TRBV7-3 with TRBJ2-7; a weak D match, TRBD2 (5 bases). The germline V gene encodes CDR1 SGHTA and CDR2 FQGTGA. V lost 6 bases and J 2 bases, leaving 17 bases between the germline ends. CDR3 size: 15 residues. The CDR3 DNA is TGTGCCAGCAGTCGCACTCGGACGGGGACCTACGAGCAGTACTTC. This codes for CASSRTRTGTYEQYF.

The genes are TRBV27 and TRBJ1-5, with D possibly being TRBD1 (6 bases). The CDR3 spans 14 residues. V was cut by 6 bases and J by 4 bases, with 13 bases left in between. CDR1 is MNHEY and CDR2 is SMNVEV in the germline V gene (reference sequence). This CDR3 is CASSRGQGNQPQHF. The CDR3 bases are TGTGCCAGCAGCCGGGGACAAGGTAATCAGCCCCAGCATTTT.

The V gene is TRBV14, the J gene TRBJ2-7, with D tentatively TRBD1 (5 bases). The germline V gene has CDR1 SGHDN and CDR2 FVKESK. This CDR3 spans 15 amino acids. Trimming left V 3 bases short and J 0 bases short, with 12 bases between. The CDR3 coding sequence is TGTGCCAGCAGCCAGGGTCCAGGGTACTCCTACGAGCAGTACTTC. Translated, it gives CASSQGPGYSYEQYF.